One sample yielded the 31 T cell receptor beta chains listed below, sequenced in a study of blood T cell repertoires in COVID-19 (dated by TCRdb to 2018 to 2021). Preparation of the library involved the immunoSEQ multiplex PCR assay. What TCRdb holds here is the immuneACCESS table cut down to in-frame rearrangements. Part of the clones is not present; checked against another copy, under half of the missing clones reflect an unresolved V gene, and the others are unexplained. The sample data list approximately 170,000 clones, and around 84% of these were observed just once. Of the sample, about 14% is held by the ten largest clones. The source material was peripheral blood. All receptors derive from a woman between 65 and 79 years old with COVID-19, enrolled during active disease.

The rearrangement links TRBV12-3 or TRBV12-4 to TRBJ1-2; 7 bases match TRBD1. Losses at the gene ends were 1 base for V and 8 bases for J; bases not matched to a gene: 4. The CDR3 sequence is 13 residues long. This chain's CDR3 is CASSLVGGRGYTF. The CDR3 DNA reads TGTGCCAGCAGTTTAGTAGGGGGCAGGGGCTACACCTTC.

The chain links TRBV19 to TRBJ1-1, with D possibly TRBD1 on 5 matching bases. The germline V and J ends were trimmed by 5 bases and 7 bases, with 17 bases remaining between them. Germline CDR1 LNHDA, CDR2 SQIVND (reference sequence). The CDR3 sequence is 14 residues long. For the CDR3, the DNA is TGTGCCAGTAGTCCCCAAGCGGGGGGGTATGAAGCTTTCTTT. It codes for CASSPQAGGYEAFF.

The chain has TRBV6-5 and TRBJ1-1; D gene ambiguous. The V and J ends lost 0 bases and 5 bases respectively, with 10 bases between them. The CDR3 has 14 amino acids. Looked up from germline, CDR1 is MNHEY and CDR2 is SVGAGI. CDR3 nucleotides: TGTGCCAGCAGTTACTCGGCTAGCAAAACTGAAGCTTTCTTT. Translation: CASSYSASKTEAFF.

This clone appeared once. This chain links TRBV24-1 with TRBJ1-2; possibly TRBD1 for D (5 bases). CDR1 is KGHDR, CDR2 SFDVKD, per germline. The V and J ends lost 10 bases and 0 bases respectively, with 11 bases between them. The CDR3 has 13 residues. The CDR3 region is CATSRETNYGYTF. CDR3 sequence (DNA): TGTGCCACTTCCAGGGAAACTAACTATGGCTACACCTTC.

The chain links TRBV19 to TRBJ2-7; perhaps TRBD2 as D (5 bases). Germline V lookup: CDR1 LNHDA, CDR2 SQIVND (reference sequence). V shed 4 bases and J shed 1 base, with 14 bases lying between them. This CDR3 comprises 15 residues. CDR3 protein: CASSTSVGDSYEQYF. For the CDR3, the DNA is TGTGCCAGTAGTACCTCTGTCGGGGATTCCTACGAGCAGTACTTC.

The table lists this clone with a few counts. The rearrangement joins TRBV6-5 to TRBJ2-5; 10 bases align to TRBD1. V lost 6 bases to trimming and J lost 5 bases; unmatched junction nucleotides: 9. The CDR3 consists of 15 residues. Germline-derived CDR1 and CDR2 are MNHEY and SVGAGI. CDR3 nucleotide sequence: TGTGCCAGCAGATACGACAGGGGGCGCGTTGAGACCCAGTACTTC. It translates to CASRYDRGRVETQYF.

The V call is TRBV28, the J call TRBJ1-2; D is unresolved. There are 13 residues in the CDR3. The germline V gene has CDR1 MDHEN and CDR2 SYDVKM. Trimming removed 11 bases from V and 1 base from J, with 14 bases in between. The CDR3 DNA is TGTGCCGCCTCCATGGGCCGTAACTATGGCTACACCTTC. Encoded protein: CAASMGRNYGYTF.

This chain uses TRBV2 with TRBJ2-7; D is unclear. Germline V lookup: CDR1 SNHLY, CDR2 FYNNEI. The ends were cut back, 3 bases at V and 4 bases at J, with 10 bases in the middle. The CDR3 length is 13 residues. Here the CDR3 reads CASSDLAEYEQYV. DNA for the CDR3: TGTGCCAGCAGTGATTTGGCCGAATACGAGCAGTACGTC.

This chain links TRBV28 with TRBJ1-1; no definite D call. This CDR3 is built from 11 residues. The germline CDR1 and CDR2 sequences are MDHEN and SYDVKM. Trimming took 3 bases from V and 4 from J, leaving 3 bases between them. CDR3 sequence reads: CASSFGTEAFF. CDR3 sequence (DNA): TGTGCCAGCAGTTTCGGCACTGAAGCTTTCTTT.

Here the CDR3 reads CAISAPHGNTIYF. Written as DNA, the CDR3 is TGTGCCATCAGTGCCCCCCATGGAAACACCATATATTTT. This chain uses TRBV10-3 with TRBJ1-3; no definite D call. The germline V gene encodes CDR1 ENHRY and CDR2 SYGVKD. The germline V and J ends were trimmed by 4 bases and 3 bases, with 7 bases remaining between them. The CDR3 has 13 residues.

This chain uses TRBV5-6 with TRBJ1-1, with 8 bases identical to TRBD1. With V trimmed by 0 bases and J by 4 bases, 5 bases remained unmatched. CDR3 size: 15 residues. Germline assignment: CDR1 SGHDT and CDR2 YYEEEE. The DNA of the CDR3 is TGTGCCAGCAGCTTGGGTCGACAGGGGTTCACTGAAGCTTTCTTT. Its translation: CASSLGRQGFTEAFF.

The gene calls are TRBV29-1 and TRBJ1-2; TRBD1 matches 8 bases. The germline gives CDR1 SQVTM, CDR2 ANQGSEA. This CDR3 has 17 amino acids. V shed 0 bases and J 2 bases; nucleotides not matched to a gene: 11. This chain's CDR3 is CSVEDPRTGRGNYGYTF. Here the CDR3 DNA reads TGCAGCGTTGAAGATCCCCGGACAGGGCGTGGGAACTATGGCTACACCTTC.

The CDR3: CASGHAVSEQFF. CDR3 coding DNA: TGTGCCAGCGGACACGCGGTATCTGAGCAGTTCTTC. The rearrangement joins TRBV11-2 to TRBJ2-1; a weak D match, TRBD1 (5 bases). The germline V gene encodes CDR1 SGHAT and CDR2 FQNNGV. This CDR3 comprises 12 residues. V dropped 8 bases and J dropped 9 bases, with 14 bases sitting between them.

CDR3 region: CASSILGTRAQEQYF. In DNA form, the CDR3 reads TGTGCCAGCAGTATCCTGGGGACTAGGGCGCAGGAGCAGTACTTC. The chain combines TRBV6-6 with TRBJ2-7; 8 bases are shared with TRBD2. Germline V lookup: CDR1 MNHNY, CDR2 SVGAGI (reference sequence). This CDR3 contains 15 residues. V lost 5 bases, J lost 7 bases, and 13 bases stayed unmatched.

The CDR3 DNA is TGTGCCAGCAGCCTCGGGACAGGGAGAAATGAAAAACTGTTTTTT. Translating it yields CASSLGTGRNEKLFF. The chain couples TRBV5-6 to TRBJ1-4, with 9 positions matching TRBD1. The germline gives CDR1 SGHDT, CDR2 YYEEEE. After removal of 4 bases from V and 5 bases from J, the junction contained 6 bases not matched to a gene. CDR3 length: 15 residues.

The gene calls are TRBV28 and TRBJ2-7; weak D call: TRBD1 (6 bases). This CDR3 has 16 amino acids. The germline V and J ends were trimmed by 5 bases and 3 bases, with 20 bases remaining between them. CDR1 and CDR2 from the germline V gene are MDHEN and SYDVKM. The CDR3 loop is CASSLSSRGSNYEQYF. CDR3 sequence (DNA): TGTGCCAGCAGTCTCTCCTCAAGGGGGAGTAACTACGAGCAGTACTTC. Full variable domain (remainder filled in from reference TRBV28 and TRBJ2-7): DVKVTQSSRYLVKRTGEKVFLECVQDMDHENMFWYRQDPGLGLRLIYFSYDVKMKEKGDIPEGYSVSREKKERFSLILESASTNQTSMYLCASSLSSRGSNYEQYFGPGTRLTVT.

This sequence joins TRBV6-2 or TRBV6-3 and TRBJ2-7; D might be TRBD2 (7 bases). Trimming pared 5 bases from V and 2 bases from J, leaving 16 bases between. CDR1 is MNHEY and CDR2 is SVGEGT in the germline V gene. This CDR3 has 15 amino acids. Here the CDR3 reads CASSKGKGGAYEQYV. CDR3 in DNA: TGTGCCAGCAGTAAGGGCAAGGGGGGGGCCTACGAGCAGTACGTC.

The V and J genes are TRBV3-1 (or the pseudogene TRBV3-2) and TRBJ2-1, with TRBD2 identical over 14 bases. V lost 3 bases, J lost 9 bases, and 7 bases stayed unmatched. Germline V gives CDR1 LGHDT, CDR2 YNNKEL (reference sequence). The length of the CDR3 is 16 residues. Here the CDR3 DNA reads TGTGCCAGCAGCCACCGAGGGACTAGCGGGAGTTCTGAGCAGTTCTTC. Its protein product is CASSHRGTSGSSEQFF.

This clone appeared a single time. The rearrangement joins TRBV5-5 to TRBJ1-1; D unresolved. Deletions cut 2 bases from V and 4 bases from J, with 18 bases between. Germline values: CDR1 SGHKS, CDR2 YYEKEE (reference sequence). The CDR3 has 16 residues. The CDR3 reads CASSFRAELEGTEAFF. The CDR3 nucleotides read TGTGCCAGCAGCTTCCGGGCCGAATTGGAGGGCACTGAAGCTTTCTTT. The full variable domain, its missing parts supplied by reference TRBV5-5 and TRBJ1-1, is DAGVTQSPTHLIKTRGQQVTLRCSPISGHKSVSWYQQVLGQGPQFIFQYYEKEERGRGNFPDRFSARQFPNYSSELNVNALLLGDSALYLCASSFRAELEGTEAFFGQGTRLTVV.

This clone was seen a few times. The chain joins TRBV5-1 to TRBJ2-7; 7 positions match TRBD2. The V gene end was trimmed by 0 bases and the J gene end by 4 bases; junction bases not matched to a gene: 4. Per the germline V gene, CDR1 is SGHRS and CDR2 is YFSETQ. This CDR3 is 14 amino acids long. In nucleotides, the CDR3 is TGCGCCAGCAGCTTGGGCGGGAGCGAGTACGAGCAGTACGTC. It translates to CASSLGGSEYEQYV.

The chain has TRBV9 and TRBJ2-5; maybe TRBD1 (5 bases). Trimming shortened V by 0 bases and J by 7 bases, and 13 bases separated the two germline ends. This CDR3 spans 14 amino acids. Germline V gene lookup returns CDR1 SGDLS and CDR2 YYNGEE. The CDR3 here is CASSVEGRKGTQYF. CDR3 DNA: TGTGCCAGCAGCGTAGAGGGGCGGAAAGGGACCCAGTACTTC.

CDR3 DNA sequence: TGTGCCAGCAGTTACAGTGGAACTAATGAAAAACTGTTTTTT. Protein product: CASSYSGTNEKLFF. The gene calls are TRBV27 and TRBJ1-4; D remains ambiguous. The CDR3 has 14 residues. Germline V CDR1 and CDR2: MNHEY, SMNVEV (reference sequence). Trimming removed 4 bases from V and 1 base from J, with 7 bases in between. The full variable domain, rest sourced from reference TRBV27 and TRBJ1-4, is EAQVTQNPRYLITVTGKKLTVTCSQNMNHEYMSWYRQDPGLGLRQIYYSMNVEVTDKGDVPEGYKVSRKEKRNFPLILESPSPNQTSLYFCASSYSGTNEKLFFGSGTQLSVL.

The V and J genes are TRBV3-1 (or the pseudogene TRBV3-2) and TRBJ1-1; a possible D gene is TRBD1 (5 bases). CDR3 length: 15 amino acids. Germline V gene data show CDR1 as LGHDT and CDR2 as YNNKEL (reference sequence). The V gene lost 3 bases and the J gene lost 4 bases, with 15 bases spanning the gap. CDR3 DNA: TGTGCCAGCAGCCACGGAGGGGTCGGCGGCACTGAAGCTTTCTTT. Encoded protein: CASSHGGVGGTEAFF.

The chain has TRBV29-1 and TRBJ1-1; D might be TRBD1 (5 bases). V was clipped by 6 bases and J by 0 bases, with 14 bases between them. The V gene's germline CDR1 is SQVTM and CDR2 ANQGSEA. The CDR3 totals 14 residues. The CDR3 protein is CSVSLQAMNTEAFF. Written as DNA, the CDR3 is TGCAGCGTCTCACTACAGGCCATGAACACTGAAGCTTTCTTT.

This chain links TRBV6-1 with TRBJ2-1; D is perhaps TRBD2 (6 bases). V was clipped by 2 bases and J by 5 bases, with 34 bases between them. CDR1 and CDR2 from the germline V gene are MNHNS and SASEGT. The CDR3 is 22 amino acids. This CDR3 reads CASSEFSTHTIQGVSGDNEQFF. The CDR3 region has the DNA TGTGCCAGCAGTGAATTTTCCACTCACACAATTCAGGGTGTTTCGGGGGACAATGAGCAGTTCTTC.

The chain couples TRBV19 to TRBJ2-1; 9 positions match TRBD2. Germline CDR1 and CDR2: LNHDA and SQIVND (reference sequence). This CDR3 comprises 15 residues. V dropped 3 bases and J dropped 7; count of bases not matched to a gene: 7. DNA for the CDR3: TGTGCCAGTAGTATCGGCGGGGGGGCTCATAATGAGCAGTTCTTC. The encoded protein is CASSIGGGAHNEQFF.

The chain joins TRBV3-1 (or the pseudogene TRBV3-2) to TRBJ1-3; no definite D call. In germline, CDR1 is LGHDT, CDR2 YNNKEL (reference sequence). The CDR3 runs to 15 residues. The ends were cut back, 0 bases at V and 3 bases at J, with 9 bases in the middle. The CDR3 is CASSQEGRSGNTIYF. The CDR3 bases are TGTGCCAGCAGCCAAGAGGGTAGGAGTGGAAACACCATATATTTT.

The chain carries TRBV28 and TRBJ1-2; D might be TRBD1 (5 bases). In germline, CDR1 is MDHEN, CDR2 SYDVKM. There are 12 residues in the CDR3. Trimming left V 5 bases short and J 8 bases short, with 12 bases between. Here the CDR3 reads CASSTSGGGYTF. The CDR3 coding sequence is TGTGCCAGCAGTACCTCCGGGGGAGGCTACACCTTC.

V is TRBV19 and J is TRBJ1-3; maybe TRBD1 (5 bases). V was pared by 5 bases and J by 0 bases, with 11 bases between. Per the germline V gene, CDR1 is LNHDA and CDR2 is SQIVND (reference sequence). The CDR3 is 15 amino acids. The CDR3 nucleotides are TGTGCCAGTAGTCGGCCAGGGAACTCTGGAAACACCATATATTTT. It translates to CASSRPGNSGNTIYF.

This clone was detected only a few times. The V gene is TRBV2, the J gene TRBJ2-1; 7 bases match TRBD1. The CDR3 length is 15 residues. Germline V gene lookup returns CDR1 SNHLY and CDR2 FYNNEI. V shed 7 bases and J 5 bases; nucleotides not matched to a gene: 11. This CDR3 is CASTLDRVLNNEQFF. In DNA, the CDR3 is TGTGCCAGCACCCTAGACAGGGTACTAAACAATGAGCAGTTCTTC. Based on the CDR3 plus reference TRBV2 and TRBJ2-1, the full variable domain is EPEVTQTPSHQVTQMGQEVILRCVPISNHLYFYWYRQILGQKVEFLVSFYNNEISEKSEIFDDQFSVERPDGSNFTLKIRSTKLEDSAMYFCASTLDRVLNNEQFFGPGTRLTVL.

CDR3 sequence: CASGSPGTGSYEQYF. The CDR3, as DNA: TGTGCCAGCGGGAGTCCCGGGACAGGTTCCTACGAGCAGTACTTC. J is TRBJ2-7 and V is TRBV6-5; TRBD1 aligns across 8 bases. Trimming took 8 bases from V and 1 from J; bases not matched to a gene: 10. CDR1 is MNHEY and CDR2 is SVGAGI in the germline V gene. The CDR3 is 15 residues long.